The 2 T cell receptor beta chains reported below all come from one sample, sequenced in a study of cytomegalovirus exposure and HLA in healthy donors. The PCR employed 60 Vbeta primers together with 13 Jbeta primers. The repertoire was sequenced with immunoSEQ multiplex PCR; TCRdb's copy has only in-frame clones and lacks some. The profile shows 130,000 to 150,000 clones, 80% to 85% of them singletons. What was sequenced was PBMCs. The receptors were gathered from a young woman in good health and CMV-seronegative.

This clone occurred once. CDR3 in amino acids: CASSTDWDTEAFF. The DNA of the CDR3 is TGTGCCAGCAGCACGGACTGGGACACTGAAGCTTTCTTT. The genes are TRBV9 and TRBJ1-1; no clear D gene. This CDR3 region has 13 residues. Germline CDR1 reads SGDLS; CDR2 reads YYNGEE. V lost 4 bases and J lost 3, with 10 bases in between.

The V and J genes are TRBV30 and TRBJ2-2; a weak D match, TRBD1 (6 bases). CDR3 length equals 13 residues. V gave up 1 base and J gave up 6 bases, with 9 bases separating them. CDR1 and CDR2 from the germline V gene are GTSNPN and SVGIG (reference sequence). This CDR3 is CAWSANRAGELFF. The CDR3 bases are TGTGCCTGGAGTGCTAACAGGGCCGGGGAGCTGTTTTTT.